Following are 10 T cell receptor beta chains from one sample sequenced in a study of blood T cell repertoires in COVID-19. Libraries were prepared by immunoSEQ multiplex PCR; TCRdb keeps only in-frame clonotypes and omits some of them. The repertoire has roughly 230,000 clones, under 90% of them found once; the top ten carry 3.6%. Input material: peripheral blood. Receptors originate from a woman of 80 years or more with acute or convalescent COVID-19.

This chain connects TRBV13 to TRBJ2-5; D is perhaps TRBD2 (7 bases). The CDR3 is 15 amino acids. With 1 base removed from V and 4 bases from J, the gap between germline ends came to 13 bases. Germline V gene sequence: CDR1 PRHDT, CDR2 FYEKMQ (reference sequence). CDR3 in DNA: TGTGCCAGCAGCTTAGAGGGGGGGCGCGGAGAGACCCAGTACTTC. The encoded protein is CASSLEGGRGETQYF.

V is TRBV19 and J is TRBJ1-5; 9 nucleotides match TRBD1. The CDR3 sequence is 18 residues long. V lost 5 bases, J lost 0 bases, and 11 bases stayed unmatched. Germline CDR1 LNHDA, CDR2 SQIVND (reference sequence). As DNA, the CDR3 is TGTGCCAGTAGTTCTCTGAGGACAGGGGAATATAGCAATCAGCCCCAGCATTTT. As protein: CASSSLRTGEYSNQPQHF.

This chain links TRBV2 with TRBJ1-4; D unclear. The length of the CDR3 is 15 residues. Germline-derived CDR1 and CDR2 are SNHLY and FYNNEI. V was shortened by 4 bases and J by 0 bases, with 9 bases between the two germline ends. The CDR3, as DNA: TGTGCCAGCAGTGGAACAGTAGCAACTAATGAAAAACTGTTTTTT. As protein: CASSGTVATNEKLFF.

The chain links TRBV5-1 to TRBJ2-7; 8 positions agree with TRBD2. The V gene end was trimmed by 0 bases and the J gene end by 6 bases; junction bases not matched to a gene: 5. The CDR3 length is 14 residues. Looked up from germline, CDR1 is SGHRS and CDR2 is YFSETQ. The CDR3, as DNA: TGCGCCAGCAGCTTGGCGGGAGGGGTCACCGAGCAGTACTTC. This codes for CASSLAGGVTEQYF.

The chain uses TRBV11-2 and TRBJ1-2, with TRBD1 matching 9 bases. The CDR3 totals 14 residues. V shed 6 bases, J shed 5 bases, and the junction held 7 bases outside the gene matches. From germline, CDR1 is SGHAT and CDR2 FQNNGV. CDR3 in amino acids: CASRDDRGFYGYTF. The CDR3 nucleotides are TGTGCCAGCAGAGACGACAGGGGGTTTTATGGCTACACCTTC. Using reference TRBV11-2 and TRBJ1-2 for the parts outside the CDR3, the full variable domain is EAGVAQSPRYKIIEKRQSVAFWCNPISGHATLYWYQQILGQGPKLLIQFQNNGVVDDSQLPKDRFSAERLKGVDSTLKIQPAKLEDSAVYLCASRDDRGFYGYTFGSGTRLTVV.

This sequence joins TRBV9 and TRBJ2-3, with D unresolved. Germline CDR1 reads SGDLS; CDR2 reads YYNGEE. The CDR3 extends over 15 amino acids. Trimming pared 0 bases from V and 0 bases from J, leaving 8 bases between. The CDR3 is CASSVGPQSTDTQYF. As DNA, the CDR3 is TGTGCCAGCAGCGTAGGGCCACAGAGCACAGATACGCAGTATTTT.

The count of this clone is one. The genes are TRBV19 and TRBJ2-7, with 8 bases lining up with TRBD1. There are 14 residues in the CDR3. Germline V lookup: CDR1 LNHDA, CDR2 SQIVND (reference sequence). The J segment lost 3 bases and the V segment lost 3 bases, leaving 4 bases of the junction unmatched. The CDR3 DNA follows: TGTGCCAGTAGTATTAGGGACAGGTACTACGAGCAGTACTTC. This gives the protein CASSIRDRYYEQYF.

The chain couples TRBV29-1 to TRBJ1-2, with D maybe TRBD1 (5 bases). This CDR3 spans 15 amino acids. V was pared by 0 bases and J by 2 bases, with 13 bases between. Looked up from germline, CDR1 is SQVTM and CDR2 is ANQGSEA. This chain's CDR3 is CSVEEAGGVNYGYTF. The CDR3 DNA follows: TGCAGCGTTGAAGAGGCGGGAGGGGTGAACTATGGCTACACCTTC.

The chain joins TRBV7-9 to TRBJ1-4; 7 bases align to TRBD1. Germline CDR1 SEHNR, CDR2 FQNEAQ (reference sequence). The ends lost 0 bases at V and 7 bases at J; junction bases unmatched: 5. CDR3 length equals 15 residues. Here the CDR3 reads CASSLASGGFEKLFF. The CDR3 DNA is TGTGCCAGCAGCTTAGCCTCAGGGGGATTTGAAAAACTGTTTTTT.

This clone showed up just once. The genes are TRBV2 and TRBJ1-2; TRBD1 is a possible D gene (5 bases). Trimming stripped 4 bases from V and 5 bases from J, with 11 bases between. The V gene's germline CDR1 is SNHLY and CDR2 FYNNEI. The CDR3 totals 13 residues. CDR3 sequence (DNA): TGTGCCAGCAGTGGACAGCGCGTTTATGGCTACACCTTC. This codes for CASSGQRVYGYTF. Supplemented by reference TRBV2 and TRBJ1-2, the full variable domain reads EPEVTQTPSHQVTQMGQEVILRCVPISNHLYFYWYRQILGQKVEFLVSFYNNEISEKSEIFDDQFSVERPDGSNFTLKIRSTKLEDSAMYFCASSGQRVYGYTFGSGTRLTVV.